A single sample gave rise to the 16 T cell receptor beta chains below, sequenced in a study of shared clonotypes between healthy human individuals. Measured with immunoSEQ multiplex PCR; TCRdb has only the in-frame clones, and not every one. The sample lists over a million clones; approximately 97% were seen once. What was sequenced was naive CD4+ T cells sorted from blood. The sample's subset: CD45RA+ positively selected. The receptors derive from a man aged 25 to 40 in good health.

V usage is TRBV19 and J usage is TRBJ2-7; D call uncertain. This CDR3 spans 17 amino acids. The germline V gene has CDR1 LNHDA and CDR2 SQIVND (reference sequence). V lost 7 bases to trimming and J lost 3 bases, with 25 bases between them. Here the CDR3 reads CASTPGYRASELYEQYF. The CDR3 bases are TGTGCCAGTACGCCCGGGTATCGGGCATCCGAACTCTACGAGCAGTACTTC.

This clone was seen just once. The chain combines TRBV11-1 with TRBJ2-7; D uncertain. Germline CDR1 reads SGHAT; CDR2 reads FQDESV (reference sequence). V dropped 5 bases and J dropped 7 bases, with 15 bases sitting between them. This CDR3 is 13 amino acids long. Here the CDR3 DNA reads TGTGCCAGCAGCCAGGAATTACCGCGGGAGCAGTACTTC. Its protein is CASSQELPREQYF.

The CDR3 coding sequence is TGTGCCAGCAGTTTCTACAGGGGGGGAAGCAATCAGCCCCAGCATTTT. Translated: CASSFYRGGSNQPQHF. The genes are TRBV28 and TRBJ1-5, with TRBD1 identical over 8 bases. CDR3 size: 16 residues. V lost 3 bases and J lost 1; bases outside the gene matches: 5. Germline CDR1 and CDR2: MDHEN and SYDVKM. The full variable domain, rest sourced from reference TRBV28 and TRBJ1-5, is DVKVTQSSRYLVKRTGEKVFLECVQDMDHENMFWYRQDPGLGLRLIYFSYDVKMKEKGDIPEGYSVSREKKERFSLILESASTNQTSMYLCASSFYRGGSNQPQHFGDGTRLSIL.

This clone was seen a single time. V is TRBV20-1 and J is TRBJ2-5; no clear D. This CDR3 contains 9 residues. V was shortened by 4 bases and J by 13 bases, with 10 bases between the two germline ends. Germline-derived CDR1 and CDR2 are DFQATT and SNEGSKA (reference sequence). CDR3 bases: TGCAGTGCTATGGCCCCTTGGTACTTC. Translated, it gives CSAMAPWYF.

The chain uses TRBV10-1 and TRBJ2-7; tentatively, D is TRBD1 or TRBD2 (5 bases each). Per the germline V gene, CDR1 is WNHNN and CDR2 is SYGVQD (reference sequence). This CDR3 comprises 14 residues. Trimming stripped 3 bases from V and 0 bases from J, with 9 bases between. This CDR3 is CASSEGESSYEQYF. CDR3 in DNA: TGCGCCAGCAGTGAAGGGGAGAGCTCCTACGAGCAGTACTTC.

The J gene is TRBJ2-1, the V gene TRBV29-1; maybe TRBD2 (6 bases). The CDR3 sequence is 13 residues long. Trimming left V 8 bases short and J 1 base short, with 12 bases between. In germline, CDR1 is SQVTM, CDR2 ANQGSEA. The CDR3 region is CSTGTYSYNEQFF. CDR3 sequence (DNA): TGCAGCACCGGGACTTATTCCTACAATGAGCAGTTCTTC.

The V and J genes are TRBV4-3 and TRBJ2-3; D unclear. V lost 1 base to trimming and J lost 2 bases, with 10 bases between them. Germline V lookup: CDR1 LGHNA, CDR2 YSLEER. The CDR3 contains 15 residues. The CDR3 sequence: CASSQVGPPTDTQYF. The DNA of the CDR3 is TGCGCCAGCAGCCAAGTCGGGCCACCCACAGATACGCAGTATTTT.

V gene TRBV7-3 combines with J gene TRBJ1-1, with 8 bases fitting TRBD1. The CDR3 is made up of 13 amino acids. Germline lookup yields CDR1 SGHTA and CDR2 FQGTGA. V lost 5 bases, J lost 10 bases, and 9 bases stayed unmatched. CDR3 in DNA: TGTGCCAGCAGCCCGACAGGGGAGGAGGGAGCTTTCTTT. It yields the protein CASSPTGEEGAFF.

The DNA for the CDR3 is TGTGCCAGCAGCCAAAGAGGGCTAGCTGGGACGCACACCGGGGAGCTGTTTTTT. It specifies CASSQRGLAGTHTGELFF. This chain joins TRBV7-3 and TRBJ2-2; D may be TRBD1 or TRBD2 (5 bases each). The V end lost 5 bases, the J end lost 3 bases, and 22 bases lay between the germline ends. Looked up from germline, CDR1 is SGHTA and CDR2 is FQGTGA. CDR3 length equals 18 residues. The full variable domain, with the rest looked up from reference TRBV7-3 and TRBJ2-2, is GAGVSQTPSNKVTEKGKYVELRCDPISGHTALYWYRQSLGQGPEFLIYFQGTGAADDSGLPNDRFFAVRPEGSVSTLKIQRTERGDSAVYLCASSQRGLAGTHTGELFFGEGSRLTVL.

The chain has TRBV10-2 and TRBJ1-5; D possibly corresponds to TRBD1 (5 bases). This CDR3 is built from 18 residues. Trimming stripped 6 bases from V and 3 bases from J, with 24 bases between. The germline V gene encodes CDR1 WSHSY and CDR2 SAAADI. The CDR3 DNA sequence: TGCGCCAGCAGCCCTGGCCTACCCCGAGGGACGAACAATCAGCCCCAGCATTTT. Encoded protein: CASSPGLPRGTNNQPQHF.

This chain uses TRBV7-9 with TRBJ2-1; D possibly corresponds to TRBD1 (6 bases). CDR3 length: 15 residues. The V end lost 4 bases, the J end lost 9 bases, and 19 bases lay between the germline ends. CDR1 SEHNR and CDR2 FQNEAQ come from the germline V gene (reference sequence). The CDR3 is CASSSRQAAHREQFF. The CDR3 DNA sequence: TGTGCCAGCAGCTCCCGACAGGCTGCCCATCGTGAGCAGTTCTTC.

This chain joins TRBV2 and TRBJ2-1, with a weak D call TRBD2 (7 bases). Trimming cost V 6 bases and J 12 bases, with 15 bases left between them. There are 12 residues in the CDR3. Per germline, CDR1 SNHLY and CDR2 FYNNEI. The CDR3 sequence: CASREGGMRQFF. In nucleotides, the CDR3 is TGTGCCAGCAGGGAGGGGGGGATGAGGCAGTTCTTC. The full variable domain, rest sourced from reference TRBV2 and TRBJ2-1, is EPEVTQTPSHQVTQMGQEVILRCVPISNHLYFYWYRQILGQKVEFLVSFYNNEISEKSEIFDDQFSVERPDGSNFTLKIRSTKLEDSAMYFCASREGGMRQFFGPGTRLTVL.

The chain's CDR3 is CASSLYEREEFF. CDR3 nucleotide sequence: TGTGCCAGCAGCTTGTATGAGCGGGAGGAGTTCTTC. The rearrangement uses TRBV5-4 and TRBJ2-1, with 9 bases identical to TRBD2. Looked up from germline, CDR1 is SGHNT and CDR2 is YYREEE (reference sequence). This CDR3 is built from 12 residues. Trimming at V came to 1 base and at J to 14 bases, leaving 4 bases not matched to a gene.

The CDR3 spells CASSRRDRGLTSKDNEQFF. The CDR3 DNA follows: TGTGCCAGCAGCCGACGGGACAGGGGGTTAACTAGCAAGGACAATGAGCAGTTCTTC. V and J are TRBV14 and TRBJ2-1; TRBD1 agrees at 11 bases. V trimming: 4 bases; J trimming: 5 bases; junction bases outside the gene matches: 16. Germline CDR1 and CDR2: SGHDN and FVKESK. This CDR3 is 19 amino acids long.

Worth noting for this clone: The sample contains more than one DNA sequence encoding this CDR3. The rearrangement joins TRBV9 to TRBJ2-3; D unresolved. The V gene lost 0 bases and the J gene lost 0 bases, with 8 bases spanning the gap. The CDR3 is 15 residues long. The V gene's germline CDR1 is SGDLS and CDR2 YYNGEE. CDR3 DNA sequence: TGTGCCAGCAGCGTAGATCAGAGAAGCACAGATACGCAGTATTTT. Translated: CASSVDQRSTDTQYF.

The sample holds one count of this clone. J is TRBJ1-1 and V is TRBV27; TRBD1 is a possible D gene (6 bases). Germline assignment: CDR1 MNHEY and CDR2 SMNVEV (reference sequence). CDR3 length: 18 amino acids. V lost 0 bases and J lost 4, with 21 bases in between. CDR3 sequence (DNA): TGTGCCAGCAGTTTATCAGGGGGTGGAATTGCTGGGGGCACTGAAGCTTTCTTT. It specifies CASSLSGGGIAGGTEAFF.